These 6 T cell receptor beta chains were sequenced from one sample in a study of T cell changes during pregnancy in multiple sclerosis. Generated by immunoSEQ multiplex PCR, the TCRdb table keeps only in-frame clones and is missing some. This sample has about 80,000 clones, with about 92% found just once. The sequencing used peripheral blood, collected before pregnancy. These receptors all stem from a female donor with multiple sclerosis, enrolled in a pregnancy study.

The chain joins TRBV13 to TRBJ2-3; 7 bases match TRBD2. With V trimmed by 2 bases and J by 5 bases, 4 bases remained unmatched. Germline values: CDR1 PRHDT, CDR2 FYEKMQ (reference sequence). The CDR3 spans 14 residues. CDR3 in amino acids: CASSLMGGEDTQYF. Written as DNA, the CDR3 is TGTGCCAGCAGCTTAATGGGGGGGGAAGATACGCAGTATTTT.

This clone has a single count. This CDR3 reads CASSPGLYEAFF. CDR3 nucleotides: TGTGCCAGCAGCCCCGGACTGTATGAAGCTTTCTTT. J is TRBJ1-1 and V is TRBV7-9; D not certain. Germline V gene data show CDR1 as SEHNR and CDR2 as FQNEAQ (reference sequence). V lost 5 bases and J lost 7, with 11 bases in between. The CDR3 covers 12 residues.

The chain recombines TRBV9 with TRBJ1-2, with D unresolved. Trimming pared 0 bases from V and 4 bases from J, leaving 4 bases between. Germline assignment: CDR1 SGDLS and CDR2 YYNGEE. This CDR3 spans 12 amino acids. DNA for the CDR3: TGTGCCAGCAGCGTAGACGGCTATGGCTACACCTTC. It specifies CASSVDGYGYTF.

The rearrangement joins TRBV5-1 to TRBJ2-2, with 7 bases fitting TRBD1. V shed 0 bases and J 8 bases; nucleotides not matched to a gene: 16. Germline V lookup: CDR1 SGHRS, CDR2 YFSETQ. The CDR3 sequence is 18 residues long. In nucleotides, the CDR3 is TGCGCCAGCAGCTTGGAGCTGTTGGCTTACAGGGGAACTGGGGAGCTGTTTTTT. Translation: CASSLELLAYRGTGELFF.

The chain has TRBV6-4 and TRBJ1-6, with no clear D. Between the trimmed V and J ends, which lost 6 bases and 5 bases, there was a span of 14 bases. The CDR3 is 15 residues long. The germline gives CDR1 MRHNA, CDR2 SNTAGT. This CDR3 reads CASSQASGNNSPLHF. CDR3 nucleotides: TGTGCCAGCAGCCAGGCGTCGGGGAATAATTCACCCCTCCACTTT.

V is TRBV9 and J is TRBJ2-1; D possibly corresponds to TRBD2 (6 bases). CDR3 length: 13 amino acids. V dropped 3 bases and J dropped 15 bases, with 19 bases sitting between them. CDR1 and CDR2 from the germline V gene are SGDLS and YYNGEE. DNA of the CDR3: TGTGCCAGCAGCGAGGGGCCCGGGACTGCCGGGTTCTTC. Encoded protein: CASSEGPGTAGFF.